The TCR beta chain under discussion was sequenced for a study of blood T cell repertoires in COVID-19 (dated by TCRdb to about 2020). As for the study more broadly: The collaborator samples originated in the United States, Italy and Spain and spanned the acute and convalescent phases of COVID-19. Subjects who had been exposed to COVID-19, were actively infected with it, or had recovered from it provided the deeply sampled blood TCRbeta repertoires that made up the dataset. Samples came from the ongoing ImmuneRACE study (first 160 participants) plus 1,254 subjects from 6 global collaborators. The repertoires were released in a freely available public database intended as a resource for research on the immune response to SARS-CoV-2. A de-identified subject ID, COVID-19 status, age in years and sex were almost always included in the sample metadata. The material from the prospective study consisted of cDNA or gDNA derived from T cells, B-cell-depleted T cells, or PBMCs. Where available, HLA class I and class II types were obtained from metadata supplied by the sample provider rather than from assay-based typing.

Inclusive of the bounding cysteine and phenylalanine, the CDR3 is 10 residues long. The CDR3 DNA has 30 bases and is translated from base 1. Looking up the germline V gene yields CDR1 SGHRS and CDR2 YFSETQ. Beyond this particular receptor, the publication reports: The quantity of clinical and demographic metadata differed by source and by participant and was supplied without curation.

Turning to this clone: What antigen it recognizes has not been identified. Base qualities are not at hand, and no much larger clone is one base apart.

Whole blood was collected in K2EDTA tubes by collaborating institutions according to the institutions' own protocols. For TCRbeta analysis, collaborator samples were shipped as frozen whole blood, as isolated PBMCs, or as DNA extracted from either sample type. TCRbeta CDR3 regions were amplified from genomic DNA using the immunoSEQ Assay, a bias-controlled multiplex PCR. As for the original processing: Within the assay, amplification of reference gene primers was used to estimate how many nucleated cells each sample contained. To quantify the absolute abundance of each unique TCRbeta CDR3 rearrangement, sequence reads were collapsed and filtered. For each sample, productive Simpson clonality was calculated by taking the square root of Simpson's diversity index across productive rearrangements. Here the immuneACCESS table is served through TCRdb, limited to in-frame sequences with V and J called. Missing clones are a known gap in these copies; in checked studies unresolved V genes cover under half, and the rest lacks a known reason. V and J calls and clone size come straight from that table; D and trimming were deduced from the DNA. Here the sample has 25,000 to 35,000 clones; roughly 84% occur a single time. The ten largest clones represent about 15% of the sample.

This clonotype was obtained from a man aged 65-85 years with active COVID-19. The chain employs TRBV5-1 and TRBJ1-2; no confident D gene assignment can be made. Sequenced sample: peripheral blood. CDR3 sequence: CGPAGGGYTF. The DNA reads TGCGGTCCAGCCGGAGGCGGCTACACCTTC.